This T cell receptor beta chain emerged from a study of T cell responses to AZD1222 COVID-19 vaccine. The table came from immunoSEQ multiplex PCR; TCRdb's copy has only in-frame clones and leaves some out. The top ten hold over 3.5% of the sample, which has about 85,000 clones, 85% seen once. There are 13 residues in the CDR3. V was clipped by 8 bases and J by 4 bases, with 15 bases between them. Germline V gene lookup returns CDR1 MNHEY and CDR2 SVGAGI. This TCR derives from an adult who received the AZD1222 COVID-19 vaccine. The rearrangement links TRBV6-5 to TRBJ2-7; D might be TRBD2 (6 bases). Sequenced here: peripheral blood, sampled 28 days after the second AZD1222 dose. The CDR3 loop reads CASGRRGGYEQYF. CDR3 nucleotides: TGTGCCAGCGGGAGGAGAGGAGGATACGAGCAGTACTTC.